Listed below are T cell receptor beta chains from one sample, sequenced in a study of blood T cell repertoires in COVID-19. Sequenced by immunoSEQ multiplex PCR; TCRdb stores in-frame clones only, minus some. The sample lists about 260,000 clones; roughly nine tenths were seen once. Sequenced material: peripheral blood. These receptors originate from a middle-aged man who had recovered from COVID-19. Both conserved end residues are part of each CDR3. A D gene is named only where the DNA matches it firmly. The size field is filled for only some rows; it gives once, few, many or a size class.

V	D	size	J	DNA	CDR3
TRBV9	TRBD2	NA	TRBJ2-1	TGTGCCAGCAGCGTAGGCCCCCTAGCGGGAGGGTTTAATGAGCAGTTCTTC	CASSVGPLAGGFNEQFF
TRBV19	NA	NA	TRBJ1-1	TGTGCCAGTAGTATTCGCAGGGCCCTGAACACTGAAGCTTTCTTT	CASSIRRALNTEAFF
TRBV7-8	NA	NA	TRBJ1-1	TGTGCCAGCAGCTTAGAACCTACAGGGTTCCCTGAAGCTTTCTTT	CASSLEPTGFPEAFF
TRBV7-2	TRBD2	NA	TRBJ2-7	TGTGCCAGCAGCTTAGGGGCCGCTAGCGGTTACTACTACGAGCAGTACTTC	CASSLGAASGYYYEQYF
TRBV4-3	NA	NA	TRBJ1-2	TGCGCCAGCAGCCAAGCCCCCCTCTATGGCTACACCTTC	CASSQAPLYGYTF
TRBV28	TRBD1	few	TRBJ2-2	TGTGCCAGCAGTCCACTCCATCTAGTTGGACAGGGGATGGGGGAGCTGTTTTTT	CASSPLHLVGQGMGELFF
TRBV6-2/TRBV6-3	NA	NA	TRBJ1-5	TGTGCCAGCAGCAACAGTCGGACAACGGGCAATCAGCCCCAGCATTTT	CASSNSRTTGNQPQHF
TRBV27	TRBD1	few	TRBJ2-3	TGTGCCAGCAGTCCTCGACAGGGGGCGGGCACGCAGTATTTT	CASSPRQGAGTQYF
TRBV10-3	NA	NA	TRBJ2-7	TGTGCCATCACCATCCCCAAGGGGGGGGGAGGTAAAGACGAGCAGTACTTC	CAITIPKGGGGKDEQYF
TRBV7-3	TRBD2	NA	TRBJ2-1	TGTGCCAGCAGCATAATCTCCGGGACTAGCATCAATGAGCAGTTCTTC	CASSIISGTSINEQFF
TRBV6-5	NA	NA	TRBJ1-1	TGTGCCAGCAGTTACGGGTCGGCCGGGGGGAACACTGAAGCTTTCTTT	CASSYGSAGGNTEAFF
TRBV7-6	NA	NA	TRBJ2-7	TGTGCCTACCCCTGGACAGTCTCCTACGAGCAGTACTTC	CAYPWTVSYEQYF
TRBV5-1	TRBD1	NA	TRBJ2-5	TGCGCCAGCAACTCCGGACAGGGGAGGATCCAAGAGACCCAGTACTTC	CASNSGQGRIQETQYF
TRBV9	NA	NA	TRBJ1-3	TGTGCCAGCAGCCCCCAGTGGGAGGCTGGAAACACCATATATTTT	CASSPQWEAGNTIYF
TRBV7-9	TRBD1	once	TRBJ2-7	TGTGCCAGCAGCTCCACTCAAACCGGGACAGGGTTTCCCTACGAGCAGTACTTC	CASSSTQTGTGFPYEQYF
TRBV27	NA	NA	TRBJ2-7	TGTGCCAGCAGTCAATCACCGGGGTCCGCTTACGAGCAGTACTTC	CASSQSPGSAYEQYF
TRBV7-6	TRBD2	NA	TRBJ2-3	TGTGCCAGCAGCTCCCTCAATCGACTAGCGCCCGACACAGATACGCAGTATTTT	CASSSLNRLAPDTDTQYF